This passage covers 24 T cell receptor beta chains from one sample sequenced in a study of Graves' ophthalmopathy and Graves' hyperthyroidism. As the template, RNA transcripts were used to amplify TCR beta CDR3 regions. A first-round RT-PCR used HTBI primers, followed by a second-round multiplex PCR. In TCRdb, the multiplex PCR reads were re-called with MiXCR into one record per CDR3 protein. This table holds 1 million to 1.3 million distinct CDR3 sequences, approximately 35% found once. The sample taken for sequencing was peripheral blood or thyroid tissue (not recorded which). The receptors stem from an adult man with Graves' hyperthyroidism.

The V gene is TRBV20-1, the J gene TRBJ2-2, with 9 bases identical to TRBD1. Losses at the gene ends were 5 bases for V and 0 bases for J; bases not matched to a gene: 1. The germline V gene encodes CDR1 DFQATT and CDR2 SNEGSKA (reference sequence). The CDR3 contains 14 residues. The CDR3 bases are TGCAGTGCTGGACAGGGGACGAACACCGGGGAGCTGTTTTTT. Translated, it gives CSAGQGTNTGELFF.

This clonotype occurred many times. The J gene is TRBJ1-1, the V gene TRBV4-3, with D unclear. Trimming took 4 bases from V and 3 from J, leaving 15 bases between them. The CDR3 runs 15 residues. Germline V CDR1 and CDR2: LGHNA, YSLEER. CDR3 loop: CASSPVAERHTEAFF. In nucleotides, the CDR3 is TGCGCCAGCAGCCCCGTCGCCGAGAGGCACACTGAAGCTTTCTTT.

On this clonotype: A much larger clone lies one base from this, so it may be a read error. This chain joins TRBV10-3 and TRBJ1-2, with D possibly matching TRBD1 (6 bases). Looked up from germline, CDR1 is ENHRY and CDR2 is SYGVKD. There are 15 residues in the CDR3. V was cut by 6 bases and J by 4 bases, with 18 bases left in between. CDR3 sequence: CAISGSRGGGYGYTF. The CDR3 DNA reads TGTGCCATCAGCGGGTCCAGGGGCGGGGGCTATGGCTACACCTTC.

This chain joins TRBV5-1 and TRBJ2-7, with a tentative D call TRBD1 (5 bases). Looked up from germline, CDR1 is SGHRS and CDR2 is YFSETQ. The CDR3 runs to 15 residues. V lost 0 bases and J lost 4, with 14 bases in between. CDR3 sequence reads: CASSLVGAVSYEQYF. CDR3 nucleotide sequence: TGCGCCAGCAGCTTGGTAGGGGCCGTTTCATACGAGCAGTACTTC.

The chain uses TRBV25-1 and TRBJ1-2; 8 nucleotides match TRBD1. CDR1 and CDR2 (germline): MGHDK, SYGVNS. The CDR3 spans 14 residues. Losses at the gene ends were 7 bases for V and 4 bases for J; bases not matched to a gene: 8. The CDR3 loop reads CASMTGDTTYGYTF. The CDR3 nucleotides are TGTGCCAGCATGACAGGGGACACGACCTATGGCTACACCTTC.

The chain carries TRBV19 and TRBJ2-7; D might be TRBD2 (6 bases). The CDR3 totals 16 residues. Trimming stripped 3 bases from V and 2 bases from J, with 17 bases between. Germline V gives CDR1 LNHDA, CDR2 SQIVND (reference sequence). Written as DNA, the CDR3 is TGTGCCAGTAGTATCCGGGTTGGGGAGGTCACCTACGAGCAGTACTTC. Its protein is CASSIRVGEVTYEQYF.

This clonotype has at least ten counts. The J gene is TRBJ1-2, the V gene TRBV29-1; D is possibly TRBD1 (6 bases). CDR1 SQVTM and CDR2 ANQGSEA come from the germline V gene. This CDR3 has 13 amino acids. V lost 0 bases and J 8 bases, leaving 13 bases between the germline ends. The CDR3 loop reads CSVEELAGVGYTF. The CDR3 coding sequence is TGCAGCGTTGAAGAATTGGCAGGGGTAGGCTACACCTTC.

The chain recombines TRBV14 with TRBJ2-7, with D maybe TRBD2 (6 bases). V was pared by 1 base and J by 0 bases, with 10 bases between. This CDR3 is 15 amino acids long. Germline values: CDR1 SGHDN, CDR2 FVKESK. The CDR3 spells CASSQATGVSYEQYF. The CDR3, as DNA: TGTGCCAGCAGCCAAGCAACGGGGGTCTCCTACGAGCAGTACTTC.

Note on this clonotype: This may be a read error, as it is one base from a much larger clone. This chain connects TRBV7-9 to TRBJ1-6; a weak D match, TRBD1 (5 bases). Germline assignment: CDR1 SEHNR and CDR2 FQNEAQ (reference sequence). The CDR3 runs to 16 residues. CDR3 bases: TGTGCCAGCAGCTCGCCCCATGGGGGGATTTCTTCACCCCTCTACTTT. This encodes CASSSPHGGISSPLYF.

This clonotype was observed a single time. The chain carries TRBV20-1 and TRBJ1-1; no firm D call. Germline lookup yields CDR1 DFQATT and CDR2 SNEGSKA (reference sequence). This CDR3 is 16 amino acids long. With 0 bases removed from V and 10 bases from J, the gap between germline ends came to 24 bases. CDR3 loop: CSARDTRWWAERGAFF. The CDR3 DNA reads as TGCAGTGCTAGAGATACAAGGTGGTGGGCCGAACGAGGAGCTTTCTTT.

Notes on this clonotype: The junction and the germline gene differ at one end; a read error may be behind it. The rearrangement uses TRBV7-2 and TRBJ2-7; D is unresolved. Looked up from germline, CDR1 is SGHTA and CDR2 is FQGNSA. The CDR3 sequence is 13 residues long. The CDR3 nucleotides read TGTGCCAGCAGCTTCTCTGGCTCCTACGAGCGGTACTTC. Its protein is CASSFSGSYERYF.

The CDR3, as DNA: TGTGCCAGCAGCCAGACTGCAGGGGTGGGGCGCTACACCTTC. This encodes CASSQTAGVGRYTF. This chain joins TRBV7-9 and TRBJ1-2; perhaps TRBD1 as D (6 bases). Trimming cost V 5 bases and J 9 bases, with 19 bases left between them. The CDR3 is 14 amino acids. Germline V gives CDR1 SEHNR, CDR2 FQNEAQ (reference sequence).

This sequence joins TRBV10-3 and TRBJ1-1; tentative D call: TRBD1 (5 bases). With 4 bases removed from V and 3 bases from J, the gap between germline ends came to 18 bases. Germline CDR1 reads ENHRY; CDR2 reads SYGVKD. The CDR3 has 16 amino acids. CDR3 nucleotides: TGTGCCATCAGTGCCGACCTGGCAGGGAGCGACACTGAAGCTTTCTTT. It yields the protein CAISADLAGSDTEAFF.

This clonotype was picked up a small number of times. The CDR3 bases are TGTGCCAGTAGTATAGACACATCAAGGGGACCCTTCTATGGCTACACCTTC. Translation gives CASSIDTSRGPFYGYTF. The rearrangement uses TRBV19 and TRBJ1-2; perhaps TRBD1 as D (5 bases). V lost 0 bases to trimming and J lost 4 bases, with 18 bases between them. CDR3 length: 17 residues. Looked up from germline, CDR1 is LNHDA and CDR2 is SQIVND (reference sequence).

This clonotype was picked up a small number of times. The V and J genes are TRBV11-2 and TRBJ2-5; 7 bases agree with TRBD2. With 0 bases clipped from V and 5 bases from J, the junction kept 12 bases outside the gene matches. Per the germline V gene, CDR1 is SGHAT and CDR2 is FQNNGV. This CDR3 is 17 amino acids long. CDR3 sequence (DNA): TGTGCCAGCAGCTTAGATCAACGGACTAGGGGCCGGGAGACCCAGTACTTC. This encodes CASSLDQRTRGRETQYF.

Remarks on this clonotype: The CDR3 does not end in the conserved phenylalanine or tryptophan, so this is likely a read error. It is unclear where the CDR3 begins or ends on the DNA, so no DNA is shown, and the CDR3 is as TCRdb lists it. The chain has TRBV7-2 and TRBJ2-7; the table calls TRBD1, which could not be checked here. Germline V gene data show CDR1 as SGHTA and CDR2 as FQGNSA. Termini included, the CDR3 measures 10 amino acids. The CDR3 reads CASRRDAANT.

The chain is built from TRBV20-1 and TRBJ1-6; D unresolved. The V gene's germline CDR1 is DFQATT and CDR2 SNEGSKA (reference sequence). The V end lost 5 bases, the J end lost 6 bases, and 11 bases lay between the germline ends. This CDR3 spans 13 amino acids. The CDR3 DNA reads TGCAGTGCTTACCCCGTGGGTAATTCACCCCTCCACTTT. Translated, it gives CSAYPVGNSPLHF.

CDR3 sequence reads: CASSPPARGSPLHF. The CDR3 DNA sequence: TGTGCCAGCTCACCACCGGCTCGGGGTTCACCCCTCCACTTT. The chain carries TRBV18 and TRBJ1-6; D uncertain. The CDR3 runs to 14 residues. Trimming removed 0 bases from V and 9 bases from J, with 9 bases in between. Germline V lookup: CDR1 KGHSH, CDR2 LQKENI.

There are a few counts of this clonotype. This rearrangement joins TRBV2 to TRBJ2-2; the match to TRBD1 covers 7 bases. There are 14 residues in the CDR3. J gave up 5 bases and V 2 bases, and 2 bases lay outside the gene matches. The germline V gene has CDR1 SNHLY and CDR2 FYNNEI. The CDR3 is CASSERGRTGELFF. DNA for the CDR3: TGTGCCAGCAGTGAAAGGGGGCGTACCGGGGAGCTGTTTTTT.

V is TRBV6-1 and J is TRBJ2-2; 10 bases fit TRBD1. Germline CDR1 reads MNHNS; CDR2 reads SASEGT. The CDR3 has 16 amino acids. J was trimmed by 1 base and V by 5 bases; bases with no gene match: 4. The CDR3 is CASSTTGGWNTGELFF. CDR3 bases: TGTGCCAGCAGTACGACAGGGGGCTGGAACACCGGGGAGCTGTTTTTT.

This clonotype has at least ten counts. One end of the junction varies from germline; a read error may be responsible. V is TRBV7-9 and J is TRBJ2-7; a weak D match, TRBD2 (6 bases). Germline CDR1 and CDR2: SEHNR and FQNEAQ (reference sequence). The CDR3 is 12 residues long. CDR3 DNA: TGTGCCAGCAGGTCAGGAGGGGACCCCCTCTCCTTC. It encodes CASRSGGDPLSF.

The J gene is TRBJ1-1, the V gene TRBV24-1; D unclear. The V end was cut by 3 bases, the J end by 5 bases, with 9 bases between. The CDR3 is 13 residues long. Germline loops: CDR1 KGHDR, CDR2 SFDVKD. The CDR3 DNA is TGTGCCACCAGTGATGCTACAGTAACTGAAGCTTTCTTT. This sequence encodes CATSDATVTEAFF.

This clonotype turned up a few times. This rearrangement joins TRBV6-5 to TRBJ1-3, with unresolved D. This CDR3 has 14 amino acids. Germline V gene data show CDR1 as MNHEY and CDR2 as SVGAGI. The V and J ends lost 2 bases and 4 bases respectively, with 9 bases between them. Here the CDR3 DNA reads TGTGCCAGCAGTTACAGGTCTTACGGAAACACCATATATTTT. It yields the protein CASSYRSYGNTIYF.

Many counts were recorded for this clonotype. The chain has TRBV20-1 and TRBJ2-5, with D perhaps TRBD2 (5 bases). The CDR3 length is 13 residues. Per germline, CDR1 DFQATT and CDR2 SNEGSKA (reference sequence). Trimming took 6 bases from V and 0 from J, leaving 11 bases between them. The CDR3 is CSAALDHQETQYF. CDR3 sequence (DNA): TGCAGTGCGGCACTAGACCACCAAGAGACCCAGTACTTC.